The next 6 T cell receptor beta chains were all read from a single sample in a study of OX40 agonist ivuxolimab in advanced cancers. TCRdb's copy holds only in-frame clones and misses some; the assay was immunoSEQ multiplex PCR. The table has tens of thousands of clones, about 83% seen once. The sequencing used CD4+ or CD8+ T cells sorted from blood, collected in a trial of the OX40 agonist ivuxolimab. The receptor source for this set is an adult with an advanced solid tumor such as melanoma, head and neck, liver or kidney cancer.

This clone has more than one count but fewer than ten. The chain uses TRBV29-1 and TRBJ1-5; D gene uncertain. The CDR3 contains 11 residues. V was cut by 6 bases and J by 0 bases, with 3 bases left in between. Per the germline V gene, CDR1 is SQVTM and CDR2 is ANQGSEA. The CDR3 DNA reads TGCAGCGTAAATAGCAATCAGCCCCAGCATTTT. Translation gives CSVNSNQPQHF.

The rearrangement links TRBV11-3 to TRBJ2-1, with 14 bases lining up with TRBD2. The CDR3 is made up of 19 amino acids. Trimming at V came to 1 base and at J to 8 bases, leaving 13 bases not matched to a gene. Germline lookup yields CDR1 SGHNT and CDR2 YENEEA. The CDR3 DNA is TGTGCCAGCAGCTTAGGCCCTCGAAGTGGACTAGCGGGAGGATATGAGCAGTTCTTC. Translated: CASSLGPRSGLAGGYEQFF.

CDR3 loop: CASSPPGQGGPEAFF. The CDR3 nucleotides read TGTGCCAGCAGCCCTCCGGGACAGGGGGGTCCTGAAGCTTTCTTT. V is TRBV7-2 and J is TRBJ1-1; 11 nucleotides line up with TRBD1. Trimming at V came to 5 bases and at J to 6 bases, leaving 8 bases not matched to a gene. The CDR3 length is 15 residues. CDR1 SGHTA and CDR2 FQGNSA come from the germline V gene.

The rearrangement joins TRBV10-3 to TRBJ2-7; 7 bases are shared with TRBD2. Germline trimming cut 0 bases from V and 4 bases from J; bases unmatched to any gene: 9. The CDR3 has 16 residues. Germline CDR1 is ENHRY and CDR2 is SYGVKD. The DNA for the CDR3 is TGTGCCATCAGTGAGTCGAGTGGGGGGGGATTTTACGAGCAGTACTTC. Amino acids: CAISESSGGGFYEQYF.

Only a few counts were recorded for this clone. The V and J genes are TRBV7-6 and TRBJ2-3; 10 bases fit TRBD2. V was pared by 4 bases and J by 0 bases, with 4 bases of the junction left unmatched. The CDR3 consists of 16 residues. Germline-derived CDR1 and CDR2 are SGHVS and FNYEAQ. The DNA for the CDR3 is TGTGCCAGCAGCTCAGAGCGGGGGGGGAGCACAGATACGCAGTATTTT. It translates to CASSSERGGSTDTQYF.

Turning to this clone: The CDR3 does not close with the conserved phenylalanine or tryptophan, likely indicating a read error. J is TRBJ2-7 and V is TRBV9; possibly TRBD1 for D (6 bases). The CDR3 length is 14 residues. Germline V gives CDR1 SGDLS, CDR2 YYNGEE. V gave up 4 bases and J gave up 3 bases, with 14 bases separating them. The CDR3 loop reads CASSPRDINYEQYL. In DNA form, the CDR3 reads TGTGCCAGCAGCCCTAGGGACATCAACTACGAGCAGTACCTC.